These T cell receptor beta chains were read from a single sample in a study of blood T cell repertoires in COVID-19. Assay: immunoSEQ multiplex PCR; the TCRdb copy retains only in-frame clones and omits some. The data contain about 250,000 clones, 85% to 90% of them seen just once; the ten biggest clones take up roughly 9%. The specimen sequenced was PBMCs or T cells enriched from blood (not recorded which). Source of these receptors: a man in his forties or fifties who had recovered from COVID-19. Each CDR3 is given with its conserved first and last residue. The D gene is left open where the match is weak. Expanded clones get a size class; other rows say once, few or many, or leave the size out.

TRBJ1-1,TRBD1,TRBV14,-,14,TGTGCCAGCAGCCTGGGACAGGGGAACACTGAAGCTTTCTTT,CASSLGQGNTEAFF
TRBJ1-2,-,TRBV6-5,-,16,TGTGCCAGCAGTTACTCGACCAGGGAAACTAACTATGGCTACACCTTC,CASSYSTRETNYGYTF
TRBJ1-2,-,TRBV4-2,-,15,TGTGCCAGCAGCCAAGATGTCCGGGGATCTGCTGGCTACACCTTC,CASSQDVRGSAGYTF
TRBJ2-2,-,TRBV11-3,-,12,TGTGCCAGCGCGTCAAGCCTCTGGGAGCTGTTTTTT,CASASSLWELFF
TRBJ2-3,-,TRBV29-1,-,13,TGCAGCGTTGATCGGAGAAACACAGATACGCAGTATTTT,CSVDRRNTDTQYF
TRBJ2-5,TRBD1,TRBV5-1,-,15,TGCGCCAGCAGCTTGACCCCGGGACAGGGAGGGTCCCAGTACTTC,CASSLTPGQGGSQYF
TRBJ1-1,TRBD1,TRBV6-5,-,14,TGTGCCACCCATCTAGGGGGCATGAACACTGAAGCTTTCTTT,CATHLGGMNTEAFF
TRBJ2-3,-,TRBV11-3,-,16,TGTGCCAGCAGCTCGCCCCTCAGGGGAGGCACAGATACGCAGTATTTT,CASSSPLRGGTDTQYF
TRBJ2-7,-,TRBV5-1,-,12,TGCGCCAGCAGTCGGCCCCCCGGGGAGCAGTACTTC,CASSRPPGEQYF
TRBJ2-3,-,TRBV5-1,-,17,TGCGCCAGCAGCTTGGTAACGTCGGACAAGCTCAGCGATACGCAGTATTTT,CASSLVTSDKLSDTQYF
TRBJ2-5,TRBD2,TRBV19,-,13,TGTGCCAGTACCGATAGCGGGCAAGAGACCCAGTACTTC,CASTDSGQETQYF
TRBJ2-1,TRBD2,TRBV6-2/TRBV6-3,-,16,TGTGCCAGCAGCACGGGAGGGCCTACTATCTACAATGAGCAGTTCTTC,CASSTGGPTIYNEQFF
TRBJ2-1,-,TRBV9,few,16,TGTGCCAGCAGCGTAGCGTTTACAGAGATCTACAATGAGCAGTTCTTC,CASSVAFTEIYNEQFF
TRBJ2-5,-,TRBV18,once,15,TGTGCCAGCTCACCACTCGACCGGGAGCTGGAGACCCAGTACTTC,CASSPLDRELETQYF
TRBJ2-1,-,TRBV6-5,-,14,TGTGCCAGCAGCTTCGCGGGCCGACACAATGAGCAGTTCTTC,CASSFAGRHNEQFF
TRBJ2-1,-,TRBV11-2,-,13,TGTGCCAGCAGCTACTTTCGTGACAATGAGCAGTTCTTC,CASSYFRDNEQFF
TRBJ1-1,TRBD1,TRBV28,-,17,TGTGCCAGCAGGTTCCACCCCGGGACAGTCAAGAACACTGAAGCTTTCTTT,CASRFHPGTVKNTEAFF
TRBJ1-5,-,TRBV2,few,12,TGTGCCAGTACCTCGGGCAATCAGCCCCAGCATTTT,CASTSGNQPQHF
TRBJ1-1,-,TRBV27,-,13,TGTGCCAGCAGTTCCCAGGGGAACACTGAAGCTTTCTTT,CASSSQGNTEAFF
TRBJ2-3,TRBD2,TRBV20-1,once,17,TGCAGTGCTAGTAGCCTAGCGGGGATAGGCAGCACAGATACGCAGTATTTT,CSASSLAGIGSTDTQYF
TRBJ2-3,-,TRBV15,-,15,TGTGCCACCAGCAGAGATGGGCTGAGCACAGATACGCAGTATTTT,CATSRDGLSTDTQYF
TRBJ1-5,TRBD1,TRBV27,-,16,TGTGCCAGCAGTCCAAGGACAGGGCGCGGCAATCAGCCCCAGCATTTT,CASSPRTGRGNQPQHF
TRBJ1-1,-,TRBV7-9,-,13,TGTGCCAGCAGCTACGACTTGGGGCGCATGGCTTTCTTT,CASSYDLGRMAFF
TRBJ2-3,-,TRBV12-3/TRBV12-4,-,13,TGTGCCAGCAGTCAGGGGCGCACAGATACGCAGTATTTT,CASSQGRTDTQYF
TRBJ1-2,-,TRBV5-1,-,15,TGCGCCAGCAGCTTGGAGGGGGAATTTGGCTATGGCTACACCTTC,CASSLEGEFGYGYTF
TRBJ1-6,-,TRBV28,-,15,TGTGCCAGCATGGGGGGAAGCACCTATAATTCACCCCTCCACTTT,CASMGGSTYNSPLHF
TRBJ1-1,-,TRBV11-2,few,14,TGTGCCAGCAGCCTGCATGCCACGGACACTGAAGCTTTCTTT,CASSLHATDTEAFF
TRBJ2-3,TRBD1,TRBV5-1,-,15,TGCGCCAGCAGCCCACCTACAGGGGGTGAAGATACGCAGTATTTT,CASSPPTGGEDTQYF
TRBJ1-4,-,TRBV19,-,17,TGTGCCAGTAGTATAACCTCCGGGGAAGGAGGAGGGGAAAAACTGTTTTTT,CASSITSGEGGGEKLFF
TRBJ2-5,-,TRBV29-1,-,11,TGCAGCGTTGACCCACAAGAGACCCAGTACTTC,CSVDPQETQYF
TRBJ2-7,-,TRBV15,-,14,TGTGCCACCCGAGAGGTGACGAAGACCTACGAGCAGTACTTC,CATREVTKTYEQYF
TRBJ2-6,-,TRBV14,-,20,TGTGCCAGCAGCACTCGGGACACCTTCCTTGTCCCCTCTGGGGCCAACGTCCTGACTTTC,CASSTRDTFLVPSGANVLTF
TRBJ2-1,TRBD2,TRBV10-2,-,15,TGCGCCAGTGAGAAAAGTGATAGCGGGAGAGGTGAGCAGTTCTTC,CASEKSDSGRGEQFF
TRBJ1-6,-,TRBV12-5,-,20,TGTGCTAGTGGTTTGTTCGTACAGTCGTTCGAGAATCCGGGGGGTTCACCCCTCCACTTT,CASGLFVQSFENPGGSPLHF
TRBJ2-5,TRBD2,TRBV25-1,-,12,TGTGCTTCACTAGCGGCACAAGAGACCCAGTACTTC,CASLAAQETQYF
TRBJ1-1,-,TRBV6-5,-,13,TGTGCCAGCCGATCGCGAGTGAACACTGAAGCTTTCTTT,CASRSRVNTEAFF
TRBJ2-5,TRBD1,TRBV11-1,-,15,TGTGCCAGCAGCCCAGGGGACAGGGGTGCTGAGACCCAGTACTTC,CASSPGDRGAETQYF
TRBJ2-3,-,TRBV7-8,-,11,TGTGCCAGCAGCTTCGGATGGGCCCGGTATTTT,CASSFGWARYF
TRBJ2-5,-,TRBV20-1,-,16,TGCAGTGCTAGTATCCTGGGACAAATGACACAAGAGACCCAGTACTTC,CSASILGQMTQETQYF
TRBJ1-6,TRBD1,TRBV2,-,14,TGTGCCAGCAGCCCACAGGGGAGAAATTCACCCCTCCACTTT,CASSPQGRNSPLHF
TRBJ1-2,-,TRBV6-1,-,13,TGTGCCAGCAGTGAGGAGCGGGACTATGGCTACACCTTC,CASSEERDYGYTF
TRBJ1-4,TRBD1,TRBV4-3,few,15,TGCGCCAGCAGCCAGGCCGGGACAGGGGGCCAAAAACTGTTTTTT,CASSQAGTGGQKLFF
TRBJ2-6,-,TRBV5-1,-,16,TGCGCCAGCAGCGCCGGACACACCTCTGGGGCCAACGTCCTGACTTTC,CASSAGHTSGANVLTF
TRBJ1-6,-,TRBV18,-,15,TGTGCCAGCTCACCGGGCAGCCCGACACATTCACCCCTCCACTTT,CASSPGSPTHSPLHF
TRBJ2-7,TRBD2,TRBV27,-,15,TGTGCCAGCAGTTTATCAACTAGCGGGAGTTGGGAGCAGTACTTC,CASSLSTSGSWEQYF
TRBJ2-7,TRBD2,TRBV14,-,13,TGTGCCAGCAGCCCGGGACTAGCTTCCGAGCAGTACTTC,CASSPGLASEQYF
TRBJ1-2,TRBD1,TRBV4-3,-,19,TGCGCCAGCAGCCCCTATCGCGCCGAAGACAGGGGGCAAGGGTATGGCTACACCTTC,CASSPYRAEDRGQGYGYTF
TRBJ2-3,TRBD1,TRBV19,-,16,TGTGCCAGTAGTGCCTCAGGGACAGACTACACAGATACGCAGTATTTT,CASSASGTDYTDTQYF
TRBJ1-1,TRBD1,TRBV29-1,-,16,TGCAGCGTTGTCGACAGGGGGGAAGGCCTGAACACTGAAGCTTTCTTT,CSVVDRGEGLNTEAFF
TRBJ1-2,TRBD1,TRBV7-6,-,17,TGTGCCAGCAGCTTAGAGACAGGGGACCCGACTGGCTATGGCTACACCTTC,CASSLETGDPTGYGYTF
TRBJ1-5,-,TRBV20-1,-,13,TGCAGTGCTAGTTTGGCAGATAATCAGCCCCAGCATTTT,CSASLADNQPQHF
TRBJ2-7,TRBD1,TRBV6-5,-,14,TGTGCCAGCAGAAAAGGACAGGGGATCTACGAGCAGTACTTC,CASRKGQGIYEQYF
TRBJ1-5,-,TRBV12-3/TRBV12-4,few,13,TGTGCCAGCAGTTTAATAGGGGATCAGCCCCAGCATTTT,CASSLIGDQPQHF
TRBJ1-6,TRBD1,TRBV15,-,17,TGTGCCACCAGCAGAGAAGATGCCGGGACAGGGGAATCACCCCTCCACTTT,CATSREDAGTGESPLHF